This T cell receptor (beta chain) was found in a study of blood T cell repertoires in COVID-19. TCRdb keeps only in-frame clones here, not all; method: immunoSEQ multiplex PCR. The sample carries hundreds of thousands of clones, 80% to 90% recorded once. V was cut by 4 bases and J by 0 bases, with 12 bases left in between. The length of the CDR3 is 15 residues. CDR1 KGHSH and CDR2 LQKENI come from the germline V gene. This clone was observed a few times. The receptor comes from a woman between 50 and 59 years old who had recovered from COVID-19. The chain employs TRBV18 and TRBJ1-1; a possible D gene is TRBD1 (6 bases). The sample comprised peripheral blood. The CDR3 here is CASSLDSTLNTEAFF. The CDR3 DNA sequence: TGTGCCAGCTCACTGGACAGCACTTTGAACACTGAAGCTTTCTTT.